The rows below give T cell receptor beta chains drawn from one sample of a study of T-cell memory formation after mild COVID-19. TCRdb re-derived calls from the 5' RACE reads in MiXCR, one entry per CDR3 protein. The sample yields about 82,000 distinct CDR3 sequences, over 12% seen once. Sequenced sample: PBMCs or a T cell subset sorted from them (not recorded which). The source is a man younger than 35 who had mild COVID-19 (a few samples of this study predate the infection). Cell type and time point are not known. Each CDR3 is given without its conserved first and last residue. Size values are once, few and many counts, or a class for expanded clones, and some rows have none.

>TRBJ2-1|13|TRBV7-9|-
ASSFVGAGDNEQF
>TRBJ1-3|10|TRBV7-9|few
ASAPGGNTIY
>TRBJ2-2|20|TRBV7-2|few
ASSLPLSPLAGGPPDTGELF
>TRBJ2-5|10|TRBV29-1|-
SAPTGTETQY
>TRBJ2-1|11|TRBV6-5|-
ASSAGGEDEQF
>TRBJ2-5|14|TRBV6-5|few
ASSLGTSGAQETQY
>TRBJ2-5|13|TRBV11-2|few
ASSLVVGAGETQY
>TRBJ2-3|14|TRBV4-3|-
ASSQDAGTSTDTQY
>TRBJ2-3|15|TRBV4-3|-
ASSQGVAGGSTDTQY
>TRBJ1-2|11|TRBV4-3|many
ASSHPGDYGYT
>TRBJ1-5|15|TRBV4-1|once
ASSQNTETGLWQPQH
>TRBJ2-1|16|TRBV4-1|many
ASSQETESGGARYEQF
>TRBJ2-5|11|TRBV5-1|few
ASSLPLQETQY
>TRBJ1-6|11|TRBV6-2/TRBV6-3|few
ASNPTTSSPLH
>TRBJ1-1|10|TRBV5-4|-
ASSIRNTEAF
>TRBJ2-5|12|TRBV4-1|-
ASSRSAGEETQY
>TRBJ2-3|12|TRBV7-9|few
ASSPGLGADTQY
>TRBJ1-2|10|TRBV6-1|-
ASGPNQNGYT
>TRBJ2-1|12|TRBV2|-
ASRSGTDYNEQF
>TRBJ2-3|14|TRBV25-1|-
ASSESRRGVTDTQY
>TRBJ2-3|12|TRBV9|-
ASSSLRGGGTQY
>TRBJ2-3|15|TRBV11-2|many
ASSPVQAGGSTDTQY
>TRBJ1-2|11|TRBV29-1|-
SGRDPVSYGYT
>TRBJ1-1|13|TRBV7-9|-
ASSLVGQGFPEAF
>TRBJ2-5|12|TRBV9|-
ASSPHRGRETQY
>TRBJ2-3|14|TRBV7-2|many
ASSLAGRGNSDTQY
>TRBJ2-3|15|TRBV10-3|few
AISSHAERGGADTQY
>TRBJ2-5|13|TRBV11-2|many
ASSPLAGVQETQY
>TRBJ2-1|17|TRBV3-1|many
ASSQDIRETSEFYNEQF
>TRBJ2-7|9|TRBV30|few
AWGQSYEQY
>TRBJ2-1|12|TRBV5-1|few
ASSLRDRANEQF
>TRBJ1-5|13|TRBV9|few
ASSAGQGFDQPQH
>TRBJ2-5|13|TRBV12-3/TRBV12-4|-
ASSYRGLKRETQY
>TRBJ2-3|15|TRBV5-1|few
ASSWPRQGGSTDTQY
>TRBJ2-1|13|TRBV30|-
AWSVGLAGYNEQF
>TRBJ2-2|13|TRBV4-1|-
ASSQRTGGTGELF
>TRBJ2-5|13|TRBV7-3|-
ASSPGTATEETQY
>TRBJ1-2|13|TRBV5-1|-
ASSDRDRGPYGYT
>TRBJ2-5|15|TRBV6-2/TRBV6-3|-
ASSYPAGEPGGETQY
>TRBJ2-3|10|TRBV29-1|-
SVPIPTDTQY
>TRBJ2-5|11|TRBV6-2/TRBV6-3|few
ASSYARRETQY
>TRBJ1-1|9|TRBV6-2/TRBV6-3|-
ASSARDTCF
>TRBJ2-3|13|TRBV10-3|-
AISETGGSTDTQY